This T cell receptor (beta chain) is from a study of blood T cell repertoires in COVID-19. Across the study: T cells, B-cell-depleted T cells, or PBMCs provided the cDNA or gDNA that served as material.

V lost 0 bases and J 9 bases, leaving 18 bases between the germline ends. CDR1 and CDR2 from the germline V gene are MNHEY and SVGAGI. The CDR3 sequence is 15 residues long. In the source study's methods: For nucleated cells, counts were estimated from reference gene primer amplification. Sequencing was performed with immunoSEQ multiplex PCR; in TCRdb, only in-frame clones are kept and a portion is missing. For V, J and clone size, that table is used; D and trimming come from the DNA. The data contain 490,000 or so clones, 88% of them singletons. Everyone who took part was 18 to 89 years old, and they came from 20 to 25 US areas. Cohort allocation depended upon clinical history that participants reported.

Sequencing input: PBMCs or T cells enriched from blood (not recorded which). This TCR came from a woman in her thirties or forties who had recovered from COVID-19. V and J are TRBV6-5 and TRBJ2-7; unclear D gene. The CDR3 here is CASSYSSSQFSSQYF. The CDR3 DNA sequence: TGTGCCAGCAGTTACTCGAGTTCACAGTTTAGTTCGCAGTACTTC.